This T cell receptor beta chain originates from a study of regulatory T cells in long-lasting Graves disease. This clonotype was recorded many times. Its antigen is undetermined. Investigators prepared the TCR beta libraries by applying iRepertoire HTBI primers and Arm-PCR of CDR3 regions. Per the study methods: Overall, samples carried 62 TRBV and around 15 TRBJ segments. TCRdb recomputed calls from the multiplex PCR reads with MiXCR, one row per CDR3 protein. Clone size and V and J calls follow TCRdb, not the original study. In the table there are roughly 430,000 distinct CDR3 sequences, around a fifth of which are singletons. The study's findings and limits: Samples came from peripheral blood alone, without thyroid tissue. More public clonotypes were shared by persistent patients (around 2,800) than by new patients (approximately 1,000). Accuracy was perhaps lowered by the small sample size.

V gave up 5 bases and J gave up 5 bases, with 12 bases separating them. The CDR3 runs 13 residues. Germline V gives CDR1 MDHEN, CDR2 SYDVKM. Time point of the sample: persistent/refractory GD, antithyroid drugs over 5 years with positive TRAb. RNA extracted from PBMCs served as the sequencing template. The source was peripheral blood mononuclear cells (PBMCs), collected when the disease was refractory, from a patient treated with antithyroid drugs. This sequence joins TRBV28 and TRBJ2-5; D possibly corresponds to TRBD1 (5 bases). This TCR derives from a female donor with Graves disease. The CDR3 loop is CASSPPRVETQYF. For the CDR3, the DNA is TGTGCCAGCAGTCCGCCCAGGGTTGAGACCCAGTACTTC.